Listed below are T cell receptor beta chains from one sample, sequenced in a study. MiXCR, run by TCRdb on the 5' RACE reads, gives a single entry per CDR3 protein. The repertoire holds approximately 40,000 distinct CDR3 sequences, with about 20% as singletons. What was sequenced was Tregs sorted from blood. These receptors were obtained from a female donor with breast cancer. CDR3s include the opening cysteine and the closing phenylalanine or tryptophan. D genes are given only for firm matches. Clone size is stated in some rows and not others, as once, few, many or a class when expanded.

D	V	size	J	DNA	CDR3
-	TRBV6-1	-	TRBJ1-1	TGTGCCAGCAGTGAAGTCGGCTTGAACACTGAAGCTTTCTTT	CASSEVGLNTEAFF
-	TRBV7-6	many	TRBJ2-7	TGTGCCAGCAGCTTAAAAGCTAGCGAGCAGTACTTC	CASSLKASEQYF
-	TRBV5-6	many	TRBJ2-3	TGTGCCAGCAGCTTGGCCCTCGGGACTAGCACAGATACGCAGTATTTT	CASSLALGTSTDTQYF
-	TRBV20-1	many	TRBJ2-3	TGCAGTGCTAGGGCGGGGGCGGCCGTGGATACGCAGTATTTT	CSARAGAAVDTQYF
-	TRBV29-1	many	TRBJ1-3	TGCAGCGTTGTTCCCTCTGGAAACACCATATATTTT	CSVVPSGNTIYF
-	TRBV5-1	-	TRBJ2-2	TGCGCCAGCAGCCCCTGGGGGCCCGGGGAGCTGTTTTTT	CASSPWGPGELFF
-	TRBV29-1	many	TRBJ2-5	TGCAGCGTTGAAGATCGAGAGGACCGATCAGAGACCCAGTACTTC	CSVEDREDRSETQYF
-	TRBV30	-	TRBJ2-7	TGTGCCTGGAGTGTAAAACTTTCGGTCACAGGGTATTCCTACGAGCAGTACTTC	CAWSVKLSVTGYSYEQYF
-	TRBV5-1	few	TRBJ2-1	TGCGCCAGCAGCCCGGTCGCTGGAAACTACAATGAGCAGTTCTTC	CASSPVAGNYNEQFF
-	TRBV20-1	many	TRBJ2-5	TGCAGTGCTGACCGGGGGCCCGAGACCCAGTACTTC	CSADRGPETQYF
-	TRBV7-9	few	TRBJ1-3	TGTGCCAGCAGCCTAGATTTCTCAGGAAACATCATATATTTT	CASSLDFSGNIIYF
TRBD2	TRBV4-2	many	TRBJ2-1	TGTGCCAGCAGCGGCGGGAGCTCCTACAATGAGCAGTTCTTC	CASSGGSSYNEQFF
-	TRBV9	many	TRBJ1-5	TGTGCCAGCAGCGTAGAGGAGGGCCATCAGCCCCAGCATTTT	CASSVEEGHQPQHF
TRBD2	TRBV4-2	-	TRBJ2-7	TGTGCCAGCAGCCAGGGACTAGCGGGAGGATCCGAGCAGTACTTC	CASSQGLAGGSEQYF
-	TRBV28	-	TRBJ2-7	TGTGCCAGCAGTCCCCCGAAGGTATTTGTAGTAGCGACAGGTAGAGAGCAGTACTTC	CASSPPKVFVVATGREQYF
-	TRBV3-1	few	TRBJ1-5	TGTGCCAGCAGCCACTCGGGGACACGTCAGCCCCAGCATTTT	CASSHSGTRQPQHF
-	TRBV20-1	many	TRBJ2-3	TGCAGTGCCAGATCAGGGGGGACAGATACGCAGTATTTT	CSARSGGTDTQYF
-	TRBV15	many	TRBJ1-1	TGTGCCACCAAGGCTCCAGGGGCTGCGGACACTGAAGCTTTCTTT	CATKAPGAADTEAFF
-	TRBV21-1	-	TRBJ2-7	TGTACCAGTCCCTCCCATGGTAGGGCCTCCGAGCAGTACTTC	CTSPSHGRASEQYF
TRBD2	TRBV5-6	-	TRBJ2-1	TGTGCCAGCAGCTTGGGCGGGAGCTCCTACAATGAGCAGTTCTTC	CASSLGGSSYNEQFF
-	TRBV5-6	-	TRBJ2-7	TGTGCCAGCAGCCAGGCGAGGGGCCTAGCGAGAACCAACGAGCAGTACTTC	CASSQARGLARTNEQYF
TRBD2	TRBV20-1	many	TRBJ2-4	TGCAGTGCTAGGGATTCCCTGGGACTAGCGGGAGAAAACATTCAGTACTTC	CSARDSLGLAGENIQYF
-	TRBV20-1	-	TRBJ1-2	TGCAGTACTAGAGATCACGGTCCCGGCCCGGGGGGCTACACCTTC	CSTRDHGPGPGGYTF
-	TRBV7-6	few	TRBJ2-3	TGTGCCAGCAGTAGGCACCTTGGTGGGATTGCAGATACGCAGTATTTT	CASSRHLGGIADTQYF
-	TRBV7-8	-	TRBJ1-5	TGTGCCAGCAGCTTAGTTGCCCGCACTGTACAGCAGCCCCAGCATTTT	CASSLVARTVQQPQHF
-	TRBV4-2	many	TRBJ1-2	TGTGCCAGCAGCCAGCGTTCGGAGTTATACACCTTC	CASSQRSELYTF
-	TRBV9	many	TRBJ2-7	TGTGCCAGCAGCGAAGGAATCTTTAACTACGAGCAGTACTTC	CASSEGIFNYEQYF
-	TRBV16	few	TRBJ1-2	TGTGCCAGCAGCGATTCTGGAACACGGGAATTTAACTATGGCTACACCTTC	CASSDSGTREFNYGYTF
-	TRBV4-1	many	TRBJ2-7	TGCGCCAGCAGCCTCCCCTACAGGGAAGGGGAGCAGTACTTC	CASSLPYREGEQYF
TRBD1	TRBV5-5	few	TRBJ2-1	TGTGCCAGCAGCACGACCGGGACAGGGGTCAATGAGCAGTTCTTC	CASSTTGTGVNEQFF
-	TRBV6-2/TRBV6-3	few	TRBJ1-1	TGTGCCAGCAGTTACTCCTCAGGGTCGGGGAAATTGAACACTGAAGCTTTCTTT	CASSYSSGSGKLNTEAFF
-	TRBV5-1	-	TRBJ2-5	TGCACCAGCAGCGCGGCACATCTAATCCAAGAGACCCAGTACTTC	CTSSAAHLIQETQYF
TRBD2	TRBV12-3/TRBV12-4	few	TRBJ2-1	TGTGCCAGCAGTCTGCGACTAGCGGGTTACAATGAGCAGTTCTTC	CASSLRLAGYNEQFF
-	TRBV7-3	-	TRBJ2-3	TGTGCCAGCAGCCTCACCCGTCGGGATACGCAGTATTTT	CASSLTRRDTQYF
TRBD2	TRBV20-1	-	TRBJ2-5	TGCAGTGCTAGAGTTCGGGGGGGGTACCAAGAGACCCAGTACTTC	CSARVRGGYQETQYF
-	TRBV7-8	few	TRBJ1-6	TGTGCCAGCAGCTCAGAGGCAGGGGTGCGCTCACCCCTCCACTTT	CASSSEAGVRSPLHF
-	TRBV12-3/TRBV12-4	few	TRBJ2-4	TGTGCCAGCACCCCGGGAGTAGGAAACATTCAGTACTTC	CASTPGVGNIQYF
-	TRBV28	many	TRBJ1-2	TGTGCCAGCAGTTCCCACAGGGTCGGCTACACCTTC	CASSSHRVGYTF
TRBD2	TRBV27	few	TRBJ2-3	TGTGCCAGCAGTCCGCAAAATCGACTAGCGGGAGGGCCCGATACGCAGTATTTT	CASSPQNRLAGGPDTQYF
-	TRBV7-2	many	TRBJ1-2	TGTGCCAGCAGCTTCGATAGGGGTCGTGGCTACACCTTC	CASSFDRGRGYTF
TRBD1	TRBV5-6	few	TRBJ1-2	TGTGCCAGCAGCTCCCTAGGGGACAGGGGCCTACTCTATGGCTACACCTTC	CASSSLGDRGLLYGYTF
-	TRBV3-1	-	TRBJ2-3	TGTGCCAGCAGCCCCCAGGGAGATACGCAGTATTTT	CASSPQGDTQYF
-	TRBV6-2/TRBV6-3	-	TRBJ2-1	TGTGCCAGCAGTTTCCCCAGCGACGCATGGAATGAGCAGTTCTTC	CASSFPSDAWNEQFF
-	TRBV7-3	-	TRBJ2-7	TGTGCCAGCAGCTTAGGTATACGGGTGAGCTCCTACGAGCAGTACTTC	CASSLGIRVSSYEQYF
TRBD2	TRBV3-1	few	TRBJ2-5	TGTGCCAGCAGCCAAGAACGTGGAGCGGGAGGACGAGAGACCCAGTACTTC	CASSQERGAGGRETQYF